This entry lists 3 T cell receptor beta chains sequenced from one sample in a study of shared clonotypes between healthy human individuals. The protocol was immunoSEQ multiplex PCR, while the TCRdb copy is restricted to in-frame clones and leaves out a portion. This sample has 950,000 to 1,100,000 clones; about 76% occur once, and the top ten carry approximately 1.5%. The specimen was memory CD4+ T cells sorted from blood. Subset denoted: CD45RA-negative fraction. These receptors originate from a man aged 18 to 29 in good health.

As for this clone: Germline and junction disagree at one end, which may indicate a read error. This chain links TRBV7-7 with TRBJ2-3; D may correspond to TRBD1 or TRBD2 (5 bases each). Per the germline V gene, CDR1 is SSHAT and CDR2 is FNYEAQ (reference sequence). The CDR3 sequence is 16 residues long. CDR3: CASSFGTTTGTDTQYF. For the CDR3, the DNA is TGTGCTAGCAGCTTCGGGACCACGACAGGCACAGATACGCAGTATTTT.

The V and J genes are TRBV5-4 and TRBJ1-3; D possibly corresponds to TRBD1 (5 bases). Trimming pared 4 bases from V and 2 bases from J, leaving 13 bases between. Germline CDR1 is SGHNT and CDR2 is YYREEE (reference sequence). The CDR3 totals 15 residues. The CDR3 DNA reads TGTGCCAGCAGCCCGCAAGGGGCGGCTGGAAACACCATATATTTT. It translates to CASSPQGAAGNTIYF.

As concerns this clone: A far more abundant clone sits one base away, making this likely a read error. This rearrangement joins TRBV21-1 to TRBJ2-7. TRBV21-1 is listed as a pseudogene. This CDR3 has 10 residues. CDR3 coding DNA: TGTGCCAGCAGAACCTACGAGCAGTACTTC. Encoded protein: CASRTYEQYF.